The 18 T cell receptor beta chains reported below all come from one sample, sequenced in a study of T cells in localized non-small cell lung cancer. Only in-frame clones appear in the TCRdb table, and some are missing; sequencing was by immunoSEQ multiplex PCR. The sample shows about 1,600 clones, about 20% of them seen only once. The material sequenced was normal lung tissue next to the tumor, taken before any cancer treatment. These receptors all come from a female donor older than 55 with stage I lung adenocarcinoma.

A few counts support this clone. The chain employs TRBV7-2 and TRBJ1-1; no reliable D call. CDR1 is SGHTA, CDR2 FQGNSA, per germline. With 1 base removed from V and 6 bases from J, the gap between germline ends came to 9 bases. The CDR3 runs to 13 residues. CDR3 loop: CASSLGVSPEAFF. In DNA, the CDR3 is TGTGCCAGCAGCTTAGGTGTGAGCCCTGAAGCTTTCTTT.

The V gene is TRBV9, the J gene TRBJ2-3, with 9 bases matching TRBD1. CDR3 size: 15 residues. After removal of 4 bases from V and 1 base from J, the junction contained 4 bases not matched to a gene. CDR1 SGDLS and CDR2 YYNGEE come from the germline V gene. The CDR3, as DNA: TGTGCCAGCAGCTGGACAGGGGTACGCACAGATACGCAGTATTTT. This translates into CASSWTGVRTDTQYF.

This clone is medium-sized in the sample. This chain connects TRBV4-1 to TRBJ1-1, with 10 bases that match TRBD1. J was trimmed by 5 bases and V by 3 bases; bases with no gene match: 15. The CDR3 contains 18 residues. Germline CDR1 and CDR2: MGHRA and YSYEKL. For the CDR3, the DNA is TGCGCCAGCAGCCAGATGGGGACAGGGGAATTCTTCATGACTGAAGCTTTCTTT. The encoded protein is CASSQMGTGEFFMTEAFF.

The V gene is TRBV12-2, the J gene TRBJ2-2; TRBD1 is the table's D call and was not checked against the DNA. TRBV12-2 is a listed pseudogene. This CDR3 has 15 residues. The CDR3 protein is CASTPGQGATGELFF. CDR3 in DNA: TGTGCTAGCACCCCGGGACAGGGGGCTACCGGGGAGCTGTTTTTT.

V and J are TRBV9 and TRBJ2-3, with 9 positions matching TRBD1. The CDR3 spans 18 residues. The junction had 8 bases not matched to a gene; V was cut back by 0 bases and J by 0 bases. Germline lookup yields CDR1 SGDLS and CDR2 YYNGEE. CDR3 region: CASSVGDGTGTSTDTQYF. CDR3 nucleotides: TGTGCCAGCAGCGTAGGGGACGGGACAGGGACTAGCACAGATACGCAGTATTTT.

This clone was seen only a few times. The chain recombines TRBV6-8 with TRBJ1-1, with D tentatively TRBD1 (6 bases). This CDR3 has 15 amino acids. CDR1 is MNHGY and CDR2 is SAAAGT in the germline V gene. V shed 7 bases and J shed 1 base, with 16 bases lying between them. CDR3 sequence reads: CASTGLKGGNTEAFF. In DNA form, the CDR3 reads TGTGCCAGCACCGGACTCAAGGGGGGGAACACTGAAGCTTTCTTT.

This clone has more than one count but fewer than ten. This rearrangement joins TRBV6-8 to TRBJ1-2, with D uncertain. The germline V gene encodes CDR1 MNHGY and CDR2 SAAAGT. This CDR3 is 13 amino acids long. Deletions cut 6 bases from V and 6 bases from J, with 14 bases between. The CDR3 DNA reads TGTGCCAGCAGCCCCCGGGGAGTGGATGGCTACACCTTC. Amino acids: CASSPRGVDGYTF.

V gene TRBV19 combines with J gene TRBJ2-4; 8 bases are a match to TRBD1. Looked up from germline, CDR1 is LNHDA and CDR2 is SQIVND (reference sequence). Trimming cost V 3 bases and J 8 bases; bases outside gene matches: 3. The CDR3 is 13 residues long. The CDR3 nucleotides read TGTGCCAGTAGTATCCAGGGGGCTGACATTCAGTACTTC. Translated: CASSIQGADIQYF.

The chain carries TRBV7-7 and TRBJ2-1, with 9 positions matching TRBD1. This CDR3 contains 15 residues. Germline loops: CDR1 SSHAT, CDR2 FNYEAQ (reference sequence). The V segment lost 5 bases and the J segment 6 bases; nucleotides outside the gene matches: 8. The CDR3 coding sequence is TGTGCCAGCAGCCTCCGGGACAGGGTCGGCAATGAGCAGTTCTTC. Translated: CASSLRDRVGNEQFF.

This clone was counted between two and nine times. This chain links TRBV11-3 with TRBJ1-2; the match to TRBD1 covers 10 bases. The germline V gene encodes CDR1 SGHNT and CDR2 YENEEA. This CDR3 spans 15 amino acids. The trim removed 5 bases at V and 4 bases at J, leaving 7 bases unmatched. The CDR3 sequence is CASSPQDRGSYGYTF. The CDR3 coding sequence is TGTGCCAGCAGCCCCCAGGACAGGGGGAGCTATGGCTACACCTTC.

This clone appeared a few times. The V gene is TRBV6-8, the J gene TRBJ1-2; possibly TRBD1 for D (5 bases). In germline, CDR1 is MNHGY, CDR2 SAAAGT. Between the trimmed V and J ends, which lost 6 bases and 2 bases, there was a span of 16 bases. This CDR3 region has 15 residues. The CDR3 DNA reads as TGTGCCAGCAGCCCGCTTGGTGGGGGGAACTATGGCTACACCTTC. Translated: CASSPLGGGNYGYTF.

By frequency in the sample, this clone is medium-sized. The chain has TRBV11-3 and TRBJ1-1; the D is unclear. Trimming removed 3 bases at V and 2 bases at J, with 16 bases between. The CDR3 runs 16 residues. Germline V lookup: CDR1 SGHNT, CDR2 YENEEA. The CDR3 reads CASSFGERELNTEAFF. The CDR3 DNA sequence: TGTGCCAGCAGCTTTGGGGAGAGGGAGCTAAACACTGAAGCTTTCTTT.

This clone is large by share. This chain connects TRBV6-8 to TRBJ1-1; the match to TRBD1 covers 9 bases. Trimming removed 6 bases from V and 4 bases from J; junction bases left unmatched: 9. The germline gives CDR1 MNHGY, CDR2 SAAAGT. The length of the CDR3 is 15 residues. CDR3 sequence (DNA): TGTGCCAGCAGGGGAACTGACAGGGGGATCACTGAAGCTTTCTTT. It translates to CASRGTDRGITEAFF.

The chain links TRBV2 to TRBJ1-2; a possible D gene is TRBD1 (6 bases). This CDR3 region has 13 residues. CDR1 and CDR2 from the germline V gene are SNHLY and FYNNEI. Between the trimmed V and J ends, which lost 5 bases and 5 bases, there was a span of 12 bases. The CDR3, as DNA: TGTGCCAGCAGTCAGAGGACAGATTATGGCTACACCTTC. Translating gives CASSQRTDYGYTF.

There are a few counts of this clone. V and J are TRBV30 and TRBJ1-2; D call uncertain. Germline CDR1 reads GTSNPN; CDR2 reads SVGIG (reference sequence). Trimming shortened V by 8 bases and J by 0 bases, and 10 bases separated the two germline ends. The CDR3 is 12 amino acids. The CDR3 DNA follows: TGTGCCGCAATATTAGCTAACTATGGCTACACCTTC. This gives the protein CAAILANYGYTF.

This clone is deemed large. DNA for the CDR3: TGTGCCAGCAGCGTAGAGGGGGTGAGTCGAGAGACCCAGTACTTC. Translated: CASSVEGVSRETQYF. V and J are TRBV9 and TRBJ2-5; TRBD1 is a possible D gene (6 bases). Trimming removed 0 bases from V and 4 bases from J, with 13 bases in between. Germline V lookup: CDR1 SGDLS, CDR2 YYNGEE. This CDR3 comprises 15 residues.

The chain carries TRBV29-1 and TRBJ1-1; a possible D gene is TRBD1 (5 bases). CDR1 is SQVTM, CDR2 ANQGSEA, per germline. Trimming stripped 0 bases from V and 5 bases from J, with 10 bases between. The CDR3 loop spans 13 amino acids. DNA for the CDR3: TGCAGCGTTGAAGATCAGGGAAGTACTGAAGCTTTCTTT. This gives the protein CSVEDQGSTEAFF.

The count of this clone is one. The V and J genes are TRBV12-5 and TRBJ2-1, with 11 bases matching TRBD2. The germline V gene has CDR1 LGHNT and CDR2 FRNRAP. Trimming removed 1 base from V and 4 bases from J; junction bases left unmatched: 6. The CDR3 length is 17 residues. CDR3 DNA sequence: TGTGCTAGTGGTTTGGCCATAGCGGGGGGGATATACAATGAGCAGTTCTTC. Encoded protein: CASGLAIAGGIYNEQFF. The complete variable domain, with remaining parts taken from reference TRBV12-5 and TRBJ2-1, reads DARVTQTPRHKVTEMGQEVTMRCQPILGHNTVFWYRQTMMQGLELLAYFRNRAPLDDSGMPKDRFSAEMPDATLATLKIQPSEPRDSAVYFCASGLAIAGGIYNEQFFGPGTRLTVL.